The next 18 T cell receptor beta chains were all read from a single sample in a study of cytomegalovirus exposure and HLA in healthy donors. Primers for the PCR totalled 60 Vbeta and 13 Jbeta. Measured with immunoSEQ multiplex PCR; TCRdb has only the in-frame clones, and not every one. The table records 100,000 to 150,000 clones, around 80% of them present only once. The sequenced sample consisted of PBMCs. The receptor set was obtained from a middle-aged man in good health and CMV-seronegative.

In its sample, this clone was seen a few times. The chain joins TRBV6-1 to TRBJ2-1; 9 bases are shared with TRBD2. The CDR3 is 16 residues long. With V trimmed by 0 bases and J by 11 bases, 11 bases remained unmatched. The germline CDR1 and CDR2 sequences are MNHNS and SASEGT. In DNA form, the CDR3 reads TGTGCCAGCAGTGAAGCGCCCGCGGTAGCGGGGGTGAAGCAGTTCTTC. It yields the protein CASSEAPAVAGVKQFF.

The V gene is TRBV10-3, the J gene TRBJ1-2; TRBD1 agrees at 7 bases. The V and J ends lost 0 bases and 2 bases, in that order; junction bases with no gene match: 3. Per germline, CDR1 ENHRY and CDR2 SYGVKD. The CDR3 spans 15 residues. The CDR3 nucleotides are TGTGCCATCAGTGAGTCGTCAGGGGGGAACTATGGCTACACCTTC. Protein: CAISESSGGNYGYTF.

The V gene is TRBV19, the J gene TRBJ2-6; a possible D gene is TRBD1 (6 bases). Per germline, CDR1 LNHDA and CDR2 SQIVND (reference sequence). This CDR3 is 15 amino acids long. V lost 5 bases to trimming and J lost 3 bases, with 11 bases between them. The CDR3 coding sequence is TGTGCCAGTAGTTCCACAGGGAGTGGGGCCAACGTCCTGACTTTC. It specifies CASSSTGSGANVLTF. The whole variable domain, filled in from reference TRBV19 and TRBJ2-6, reads DGGITQSPKYLFRKEGQNVTLSCEQNLNHDAMYWYRQDPGQGLRLIYYSQIVNDFQKGDIAEGYSVSREKKESFPLTVTSAQKNPTAFYLCASSSTGSGANVLTFGAGSRLTVL.

The chain couples TRBV7-2 to TRBJ1-6; TRBD1 agrees at 7 bases. The CDR3 extends over 17 amino acids. Germline lookup yields CDR1 SGHTA and CDR2 FQGNSA. Unmatched junction bases numbered 12, after V lost 5 bases and J lost 5 bases. CDR3 sequence reads: CASSITWDSPNNSPLHF. The CDR3 nucleotides read TGTGCCAGCAGCATTACTTGGGACAGCCCAAATAATTCACCCCTCCACTTT.

This rearrangement joins TRBV30 to TRBJ1-2; D gene ambiguous. The CDR3 has 12 residues. The V gene's germline CDR1 is GTSNPN and CDR2 SVGIG (reference sequence). V lost 5 bases to trimming and J lost 4 bases, with 11 bases between them. This CDR3 reads CAWSRSGYGYTF. For the CDR3, the DNA is TGTGCCTGGTCCAGGAGCGGCTATGGCTACACCTTC.

The chain combines TRBV11-3 with TRBJ2-3; 9 nucleotides match TRBD2. The CDR3 extends over 15 amino acids. Trimming removed 1 base from V and 2 bases from J; junction bases left unmatched: 1. Germline CDR1 SGHNT, CDR2 YENEEA. The CDR3: CASSLVAGATDTQYF. The CDR3 DNA sequence: TGTGCCAGCAGCTTAGTAGCGGGGGCCACAGATACGCAGTATTTT.

This sequence joins TRBV9 and TRBJ1-2; 8 nucleotides line up with TRBD1. The V gene's germline CDR1 is SGDLS and CDR2 YYNGEE. The CDR3 has 15 residues. The trim removed 3 bases at V and 5 bases at J, leaving 9 bases unmatched. DNA of the CDR3: TGTGCCAGCAGCGCAGACAGGGGTCCTCTTTATGGCTACACCTTC. This encodes CASSADRGPLYGYTF.

This chain uses TRBV14 with TRBJ2-2; D ambiguous. Germline V gene data show CDR1 as SGHDN and CDR2 as FVKESK. Trimming removed 1 base at V and 0 bases at J, with 12 bases between. This CDR3 comprises 17 residues. The chain's CDR3 is CASSQVISSANTGELFF. CDR3 coding DNA: TGTGCCAGCAGCCAAGTCATCAGTTCCGCGAACACCGGGGAGCTGTTTTTT.

The chain carries TRBV19 and TRBJ2-3, with TRBD2 as a possible D gene (7 bases). The V end lost 5 bases, the J end lost 4 bases, and 19 bases lay between the germline ends. The CDR3 sequence is 16 residues long. Germline assignment: CDR1 LNHDA and CDR2 SQIVND (reference sequence). The CDR3 spells CASSPRGAGPADTQYF. CDR3 bases: TGTGCCAGTAGTCCCCGGGGGGCCGGTCCCGCAGATACGCAGTATTTT.

The J gene is TRBJ1-2, the V gene TRBV10-3, with 10 bases that match TRBD1. The CDR3 length is 20 residues. Trimming at V came to 2 bases and at J to 0 bases, leaving 15 bases not matched to a gene. Germline CDR1 reads ENHRY; CDR2 reads SYGVKD. CDR3 region: CAISEVYGQGGGQTNYGYTF. Here the CDR3 DNA reads TGTGCCATCAGTGAGGTTTATGGACAGGGGGGAGGACAGACTAACTATGGCTACACCTTC.

This clone was counted between two and nine times. The V call is TRBV6-1, the J call TRBJ1-5; tentatively, D is TRBD1 (6 bases). The CDR3 extends over 13 amino acids. The V end lost 7 bases, the J end lost 7 bases, and 14 bases lay between the germline ends. Germline V gene sequence: CDR1 MNHNS, CDR2 SASEGT. The CDR3 is CASTETGYQPQHF. CDR3 DNA sequence: TGTGCCAGCACCGAAACAGGGTACCAGCCCCAGCATTTT.

The chain has TRBV2 and TRBJ2-2; 16 nucleotides match TRBD2. This CDR3 is built from 15 residues. Germline CDR1 reads SNHLY; CDR2 reads FYNNEI. V lost 9 bases and J lost 4; bases outside the gene matches: 2. CDR3 nucleotide sequence: TGTGCCAGGGGACTAGCGGGGGGGATCACCGGGGAGCTGTTTTTT. The encoded protein is CARGLAGGITGELFF.

The chain has TRBV6-1 and TRBJ2-4; TRBD1 is a possible D gene (8 bases). V gave up 4 bases and J gave up 8 bases, with 18 bases separating them. Germline V lookup: CDR1 MNHNS, CDR2 SASEGT. CDR3 length: 15 residues. CDR3 in DNA: TGTGCCAGCAGTGTCCACAGGGGGGAGGGGGACATTCAGTACTTC. The encoded protein is CASSVHRGEGDIQYF.

The chain couples TRBV19 to TRBJ1-3; D may be TRBD1 (6 bases). Germline CDR1 is LNHDA and CDR2 is SQIVND (reference sequence). This CDR3 has 14 amino acids. V lost 10 bases and J 3 bases, leaving 16 bases between the germline ends. The CDR3 sequence is CATRRAGVGNTIYF. CDR3 in DNA: TGTGCCACCCGACGGGCAGGGGTTGGAAACACCATATATTTT. The complete variable domain, with remaining parts taken from reference TRBV19 and TRBJ1-3, reads DGGITQSPKYLFRKEGQNVTLSCEQNLNHDAMYWYRQDPGQGLRLIYYSQIVNDFQKGDIAEGYSVSREKKESFPLTVTSAQKNPTAFYLCATRRAGVGNTIYFGEGSWLTVV.

V usage is TRBV4-3 and J usage is TRBJ1-2; the D is unclear. V was pared by 1 base and J by 0 bases, with 12 bases between. The CDR3 runs to 16 residues. CDR1 and CDR2 (germline): LGHNA, YSLEER. CDR3 in amino acids: CASSQVRFLANYGYTF. DNA for the CDR3: TGCGCCAGCAGCCAAGTCCGCTTTTTAGCTAACTATGGCTACACCTTC.

Only a few counts were recorded for this clone. The J gene is TRBJ1-1, the V gene TRBV6-6; 9 bases agree with TRBD1. J lost 3 bases, V lost 10 bases, and 3 bases had no gene match. Looked up from germline, CDR1 is MNHNY and CDR2 is SVGAGI (reference sequence). The CDR3 sequence is 12 residues long. The CDR3 protein is CAIRQGDTEAFF. CDR3 coding DNA: TGTGCCATTCGACAGGGGGACACTGAAGCTTTCTTT.

J is TRBJ1-6 and V is TRBV7-2, with TRBD1 matching over 10 bases. J gave up 11 bases and V 5 bases, and 9 bases lay outside the gene matches. Germline V gene data show CDR1 as SGHTA and CDR2 as FQGNSA. CDR3 length: 15 amino acids. This chain's CDR3 is CASSPRGGTGAPLHF. CDR3 sequence (DNA): TGTGCCAGCAGCCCCCGGGGGGGGACAGGGGCACCCCTCCACTTT.

The chain is built from TRBV7-8 and TRBJ1-6; D is undetermined. Germline V gives CDR1 SGHVS, CDR2 FQNEAQ. Between the trimmed V and J ends, which lost 0 bases and 0 bases, there was a span of 12 bases. The CDR3 has 18 residues. CDR3 DNA sequence: TGTGCCAGCAGCTTAGCGCAAGGGAGTAGCTCCTATAATTCACCCCTCCACTTT. This sequence encodes CASSLAQGSSSYNSPLHF.